Each of the 13 T cell receptor beta chains below was sequenced from the same sample in a study of regulatory T cells. Study-wide results and limits: Hydrophobic residues at CDR3 positions 6 and 7 were enriched in conventional CD4+ T cells of CD3G-deficient patients.

No cognate antigen is known for these TCRs. Primers: 52 TRBV forward and 13 TRBJ reverse. The assay was immunoSEQ multiplex PCR, and TCRdb's table has in-frame clones only and misses some. Of 20,000 to 25,000 clones listed, roughly 84% are singletons. The specimen sequenced was conventional CD4+ T cells sorted from blood. The source of these receptors is a child between 5 and 17 years old with CD3G deficiency.

This chain joins TRBV28 and TRBJ2-3; D not certain. Germline V gene sequence: CDR1 MDHEN, CDR2 SYDVKM. Trimming removed 8 bases from V and 2 bases from J, with 14 bases in between. The CDR3 runs to 14 residues. CDR3 bases: TGTGCCAGCTCTTCCGGTGGTTCCACAGATACGCAGTATTTT. Translation gives CASSSGGSTDTQYF.

The chain uses TRBV5-4 and TRBJ1-5; maybe TRBD1 (6 bases). Trimming left V 4 bases short and J 6 bases short, with 20 bases between. This CDR3 is 16 amino acids long. Germline CDR1 SGHNT, CDR2 YYREEE (reference sequence). CDR3 nucleotides: TGTGCCAGCAGCCAACCCCAAACAGGGCAGGGTCAGCCCCAGCATTTT. This codes for CASSQPQTGQGQPQHF.

This chain uses TRBV28 with TRBJ2-7; a weak D match, TRBD2 (5 bases). Germline loops: CDR1 MDHEN, CDR2 SYDVKM. Trimming removed 5 bases from V and 6 bases from J, with 14 bases in between. CDR3 length: 13 residues. The CDR3 sequence is CASSPLEGLEQYF. CDR3 sequence (DNA): TGTGCCAGCAGTCCCCTTGAGGGTCTCGAGCAGTACTTC.

The V call is TRBV19, the J call TRBJ2-1; 12 bases line up with TRBD2. With V trimmed by 0 bases and J by 9 bases, 3 bases remained unmatched. Germline lookup yields CDR1 LNHDA and CDR2 SQIVND (reference sequence). The length of the CDR3 is 15 residues. CDR3 protein: CASSIDPSGRGEQFF. The CDR3 nucleotides read TGTGCCAGTAGTATAGATCCTAGCGGGAGGGGTGAGCAGTTCTTC.

The V gene is TRBV5-1, the J gene TRBJ2-3; D call uncertain. The CDR3 extends over 15 amino acids. V was pared by 4 bases and J by 1 base, with 13 bases between. Germline V gives CDR1 SGHRS, CDR2 YFSETQ. CDR3 residues: CASSHRGVGTDTQYF. CDR3 nucleotide sequence: TGCGCCAGCAGCCACCGTGGGGTTGGCACAGATACGCAGTATTTT.

The chain has TRBV28 and TRBJ2-1; 10 positions match TRBD2. Germline trimming cut 0 bases from V and 7 bases from J; bases unmatched to any gene: 9. Germline CDR1 and CDR2: MDHEN and SYDVKM. The CDR3 contains 17 residues. The CDR3 DNA follows: TGTGCCAGCAGTTTATGGTCTCCTAGCGGGAGTGGGAATGAGCAGTTCTTC. Translation: CASSLWSPSGSGNEQFF.

The chain combines TRBV5-1 with TRBJ2-5; possibly TRBD1 or TRBD2 for D (6 bases each). Germline V gives CDR1 SGHRS, CDR2 YFSETQ. V was trimmed by 4 bases and J by 5 bases, leaving 9 bases between them. CDR3 length equals 12 residues. Here the CDR3 reads CASSVGGETQYF. The DNA for the CDR3 is TGCGCCAGCAGCGTGGGGGGCGAGACCCAGTACTTC.

The CDR3 here is CASSLNRGDYEQYF. In DNA, the CDR3 is TGTGCCAGCAGCCTAAACAGGGGTGACTACGAGCAGTACTTC. This sequence joins TRBV6-1 and TRBJ2-7, with 7 bases lining up with TRBD1. Germline values: CDR1 MNHNS, CDR2 SASEGT. The CDR3 runs 14 residues. Trimming took 6 bases from V and 3 from J; bases not matched to a gene: 8.

About this clone: At one of its ends the junction is not consistent with the germline gene, which may arise from a read error. The chain carries TRBV6-1 and TRBJ2-7; the D call may be TRBD1 or TRBD2 (5 bases each). The CDR3 has 13 amino acids. Looked up from germline, CDR1 is MNHNS and CDR2 is SASEGT. The CDR3 DNA reads as TGTGCCATCAGTGCCCACGGGACGGACGAGCAGTACTTC. Protein: CAISAHGTDEQYF.

CDR3 protein: CASSLFGLGGYTF. DNA of the CDR3: TGCGCCAGCAGCTTATTTGGGCTCGGCGGCTACACCTTC. The J gene is TRBJ1-2, the V gene TRBV5-1, with D unclear. Deletions cut 2 bases from V and 8 bases from J, with 13 bases between. The CDR3 sequence is 13 residues long. The germline V gene has CDR1 SGHRS and CDR2 YFSETQ.

The V and J genes are TRBV5-1 and TRBJ2-6, with a tentative D call TRBD2 (6 bases). Germline V CDR1 and CDR2: SGHRS, YFSETQ. Trimming pared 5 bases from V and 4 bases from J, leaving 10 bases between. The CDR3 spans 14 residues. The CDR3 DNA reads TGCGCCAGCAGATCGGGGGTCGGGGCCAACGTCCTGACTTTC. Residues: CASRSGVGANVLTF.

The chain combines TRBV28 with TRBJ2-4, with D possibly matching TRBD1 (5 bases). Trimming removed 6 bases from V and 0 bases from J, with 12 bases in between. CDR1 and CDR2 (germline): MDHEN, SYDVKM. The CDR3 extends over 15 amino acids. The CDR3 DNA reads TGTGCCAGCAGCAAAACAGGAGAAGCCAAAAACATTCAGTACTTC. Translation: CASSKTGEAKNIQYF.

This chain joins TRBV5-1 and TRBJ2-3; TRBD2 is a possible D gene (5 bases). The CDR3 has 14 residues. Germline assignment: CDR1 SGHRS and CDR2 YFSETQ. V was pared by 0 bases and J by 3 bases, with 8 bases between. CDR3 region: CASSLGEGTDTQYF. The CDR3 DNA sequence: TGCGCCAGCAGCTTGGGAGAGGGAACAGATACGCAGTATTTT.